The 25 T cell receptor beta chains below come from one sample, sequenced in a study of T cell responses to AZD1222 COVID-19 vaccine. Assay: immunoSEQ multiplex PCR; the TCRdb copy retains only in-frame clones and omits some. Of roughly 120,000 clones listed, approximately 84% are singletons. This specimen consisted of peripheral blood, obtained on day 0 of AZD1222 vaccination. Receptor source: an adult in good health.

This chain connects TRBV7-8 to TRBJ2-2; no definite D call. Germline V gene sequence: CDR1 SGHVS, CDR2 FQNEAQ. The CDR3 length is 15 residues. The V end was cut by 1 base, the J end by 8 bases, with 14 bases between. CDR3 DNA: TGTGCCAGCAGCTTAGGAACACGGCGCACTGGGGAGCTGTTTTTT. Its protein is CASSLGTRRTGELFF.

The J gene is TRBJ1-5, the V gene TRBV4-1; D remains ambiguous. Germline assignment: CDR1 MGHRA and CDR2 YSYEKL. Trimming removed 6 bases from V and 2 bases from J, with 14 bases in between. There are 15 residues in the CDR3. CDR3 nucleotides: TGCGCCAGCAGTCTCGAGGCCCGGGGCAATCAGCCCCAGCATTTT. The encoded protein is CASSLEARGNQPQHF.

The chain combines TRBV28 with TRBJ2-7; the match to TRBD1 covers 9 bases. CDR1 is MDHEN, CDR2 SYDVKM, per germline. There are 16 residues in the CDR3. Germline trimming cut 3 bases from V and 2 bases from J; bases unmatched to any gene: 8. The CDR3 sequence: CASSLIGQGKAYEQYF. DNA for the CDR3: TGTGCCAGCAGTTTGATCGGACAGGGGAAAGCCTACGAGCAGTACTTC.

The V gene is TRBV4-2, the J gene TRBJ2-1; 9 bases are shared with TRBD2. Germline loops: CDR1 LGHNA, CDR2 YNFKEQ. The CDR3 extends over 16 amino acids. V trimming: 3 bases; J trimming: 4 bases; junction bases outside the gene matches: 7. In DNA form, the CDR3 reads TGTGCCAGCAGCCACAGGGGACTAGCAGTTTACAATGAGCAGTTCTTC. It is translated as CASSHRGLAVYNEQFF.

The chain recombines TRBV11-2 with TRBJ2-5; no clear D. The germline CDR1 and CDR2 sequences are SGHAT and FQNNGV. The CDR3 is made up of 11 amino acids. V was clipped by 4 bases and J by 5 bases, with 5 bases between them. The CDR3 sequence is CASSSGETQYF. CDR3 coding DNA: TGTGCCAGCAGCTCTGGGGAGACCCAGTACTTC. The full variable domain, completed using reference TRBV11-2 and TRBJ2-5, is EAGVAQSPRYKIIEKRQSVAFWCNPISGHATLYWYQQILGQGPKLLIQFQNNGVVDDSQLPKDRFSAERLKGVDSTLKIQPAKLEDSAVYLCASSSGETQYFGPGTRLLVL.

This chain links TRBV6-5 with TRBJ2-7, with D maybe TRBD2 (5 bases). V was trimmed by 5 bases and J by 1 base, leaving 9 bases between them. CDR3 length: 13 residues. Germline V gives CDR1 MNHEY, CDR2 SVGAGI. CDR3 amino acids: CASSNGISYEQYF. In nucleotides, the CDR3 is TGTGCCAGCAGTAACGGGATATCCTACGAGCAGTACTTC.

This sequence joins TRBV30 and TRBJ2-2; tentatively, D is TRBD1 (6 bases). Trimming shortened V by 4 bases and J by 0 bases, and 18 bases separated the two germline ends. The length of the CDR3 is 17 residues. Germline V lookup: CDR1 GTSNPN, CDR2 SVGIG (reference sequence). CDR3 nucleotides: TGTGCCTGGACCGAGGGGACATCTCTCGCGAACACCGGGGAGCTGTTTTTT. Translated, it gives CAWTEGTSLANTGELFF.

V gene TRBV6-5 combines with J gene TRBJ1-2, with D perhaps TRBD1 (5 bases). The CDR3 covers 16 residues. V dropped 0 bases and J dropped 6 bases, with 17 bases sitting between them. Germline-derived CDR1 and CDR2 are MNHEY and SVGAGI. The CDR3 protein is CASSYSRWNAGDGYTF. The CDR3 nucleotides read TGTGCCAGCAGTTACTCTAGGTGGAACGCGGGGGATGGCTACACCTTC.

This chain uses TRBV29-1 with TRBJ2-1; 10 nucleotides align to TRBD2. Looked up from germline, CDR1 is SQVTM and CDR2 is ANQGSEA. The CDR3 extends over 14 amino acids. V lost 7 bases and J lost 8; bases outside the gene matches: 11. This CDR3 reads CSADSGTSAHEQFF. In DNA form, the CDR3 reads TGCAGCGCAGATTCCGGGACTAGCGCCCATGAGCAGTTCTTC.

This clone was detected once. This rearrangement joins TRBV7-9 to TRBJ1-6, with D perhaps matching TRBD1 (5 bases). Germline loops: CDR1 SEHNR, CDR2 FQNEAQ (reference sequence). Trimming pared 5 bases from V and 0 bases from J, leaving 17 bases between. This CDR3 is built from 18 residues. The DNA for the CDR3 is TGTGCCAGCAGCCCCTACAACCGGGACGACTCCTATAATTCACCCCTCCACTTT. It is translated as CASSPYNRDDSYNSPLHF.

V usage is TRBV19 and J usage is TRBJ1-1, with TRBD1 identical over 7 bases. The CDR3 is 15 residues long. J lost 1 base, V lost 3 bases, and 5 bases had no gene match. The germline gives CDR1 LNHDA, CDR2 SQIVND (reference sequence). CDR3 protein: CASSITGVGNTEAFF. The CDR3 DNA follows: TGTGCCAGTAGTATTACAGGGGTGGGGAACACTGAAGCTTTCTTT.

The chain is built from TRBV2 and TRBJ1-6, with 8 nucleotides matching TRBD1. This CDR3 is 15 amino acids long. The V and J ends lost 4 bases and 6 bases, in that order; junction bases with no gene match: 5. Per the germline V gene, CDR1 is SNHLY and CDR2 is FYNNEI. For the CDR3, the DNA is TGTGCCAGCAGTGGGACAGGGCACCCTAATTCACCCCTCCACTTT. Residues: CASSGTGHPNSPLHF.

Only a few counts were recorded for this clone. The J gene is TRBJ1-4, the V gene TRBV5-4; TRBD1 matches 9 bases. The CDR3 loop spans 17 amino acids. The germline gives CDR1 SGHNT, CDR2 YYREEE (reference sequence). V lost 4 bases, J lost 6 bases, and 13 bases stayed unmatched. CDR3 bases: TGTGCCAGCAGCAAGAAGATGTGGACAGGGGCGGATGAAAAACTGTTTTTT. Translation gives CASSKKMWTGADEKLFF.

The chain is built from TRBV6-4 and TRBJ2-1, with 7 bases matching TRBD1. J gave up 7 bases and V 4 bases, and 13 bases lay outside the gene matches. This CDR3 region has 16 residues. Germline V gives CDR1 MRHNA, CDR2 SNTAGT. The CDR3 reads CASSVSSDRFSNEQFF. In nucleotides, the CDR3 is TGTGCCAGCAGTGTCTCCTCGGACAGGTTTTCAAATGAGCAGTTCTTC.

The table lists this clone with a few counts. At one of its ends the junction is not consistent with the germline gene, which may arise from a read error. The chain links TRBV3-1 (or the pseudogene TRBV3-2) to TRBJ2-2, with no clear D. Germline CDR1 LGHDT, CDR2 YNNKEL (reference sequence). The CDR3 sequence is 15 residues long. CDR3 coding DNA: TGTGCCAGCAGCCGACCATGGACGAAAACCGGGGAGCTGTTTTTT. Protein product: CASSRPWTKTGELFF.

J is TRBJ2-7 and V is TRBV5-1, with D perhaps TRBD1 (6 bases). This CDR3 has 12 amino acids. CDR1 and CDR2 (germline): SGHRS, YFSETQ. The V gene lost 4 bases and the J gene lost 4 bases, with 9 bases spanning the gap. CDR3 nucleotide sequence: TGCGCCAGCAGCCGACAGGAGTACGAGCAGTACTTC. Residues: CASSRQEYEQYF.

This chain uses TRBV27 with TRBJ1-5; the match to TRBD1 covers 8 bases. After removal of 2 bases from V and 5 bases from J, the junction contained 5 bases not matched to a gene. This CDR3 has 15 residues. Germline CDR1 and CDR2: MNHEY and SMNVEV (reference sequence). Written as DNA, the CDR3 is TGTGCCAGCAGTTTAAGCCAGGGGGCGGATCAGCCCCAGCATTTT. Amino acids: CASSLSQGADQPQHF.

This sequence joins TRBV24-1 and TRBJ2-1; 9 bases line up with TRBD1. Trimming took 4 bases from V and 10 from J; bases not matched to a gene: 7. This CDR3 is built from 14 residues. Germline V lookup: CDR1 KGHDR, CDR2 SFDVKD. Here the CDR3 reads CATSEPGTGREQFF. In DNA form, the CDR3 reads TGTGCCACCAGTGAACCCGGGACAGGGCGCGAGCAGTTCTTC.

This chain uses TRBV6-5 with TRBJ2-2; D uncertain. The CDR3 contains 14 residues. V shed 2 bases and J shed 3 bases, with 7 bases lying between them. CDR1 is MNHEY, CDR2 SVGAGI, per germline. The CDR3 DNA reads TGTGCCAGCAGTTACCTGATAGACACCGGGGAGCTGTTTTTT. Translation: CASSYLIDTGELFF.

The chain recombines TRBV29-1 with TRBJ1-5, with D possibly being TRBD1 (6 bases). Germline CDR1 is SQVTM and CDR2 is ANQGSEA. The length of the CDR3 is 15 residues. Trimming took off 5 bases at V and 1 base at J, with 15 bases between the two ends. The chain's CDR3 is CSVISDRSSNQPQHF. The CDR3 bases are TGCAGCGTTATATCCGACAGGTCCAGCAATCAGCCCCAGCATTTT.

This clone showed up just once. J is TRBJ1-4 and V is TRBV7-2; D is undetermined. The CDR3 contains 17 residues. Germline CDR1 SGHTA, CDR2 FQGNSA. The V end was cut by 0 bases, the J end by 3 bases, with 14 bases between. The CDR3 sequence is CASSLAGRRRANEKLFF. The DNA for the CDR3 is TGTGCCAGCAGCTTAGCCGGGAGAAGGAGGGCTAATGAAAAACTGTTTTTT. The full variable domain, completed using reference TRBV7-2 and TRBJ1-4, is GAGVSQSPSNKVTEKGKDVELRCDPISGHTALYWYRQSLGQGLEFLIYFQGNSAPDKSGLPSDRFSAERTGGSVSTLTIQRTQQEDSAVYLCASSLAGRRRANEKLFFGSGTQLSVL.

The chain recombines TRBV6-6 with TRBJ2-3; 9 positions agree with TRBD1. The CDR3 spans 14 residues. With V trimmed by 6 bases and J by 1 base, 2 bases remained unmatched. Germline loops: CDR1 MNHNY, CDR2 SVGAGI (reference sequence). CDR3 in amino acids: CASSHRGRTDTQYF. The CDR3 nucleotides read TGTGCCAGCAGCCACAGGGGGCGCACAGATACGCAGTATTTT.

V gene TRBV9 combines with J gene TRBJ1-2, with D tentatively TRBD1 (6 bases). CDR3 size: 15 residues. Germline CDR1 reads SGDLS; CDR2 reads YYNGEE. V was shortened by 3 bases and J by 4 bases, with 16 bases between the two germline ends. The CDR3 nucleotides are TGTGCCAGCAGCGCCCAAATACAGGGAGGCTATGGCTACACCTTC. The encoded protein is CASSAQIQGGYGYTF.

V and J are TRBV30 and TRBJ1-4; D may be TRBD1 (6 bases). CDR3 size: 13 residues. CDR1 is GTSNPN, CDR2 SVGIG, per germline (reference sequence). V dropped 3 bases and J dropped 7 bases, with 12 bases sitting between them. CDR3 DNA: TGTGCCTGGAGCCCTAAGGGGGGTGAAAAACTGTTTTTT. It encodes CAWSPKGGEKLFF.

V is TRBV18 and J is TRBJ1-3; perhaps TRBD1 as D (6 bases). Trimming took 6 bases from V and 0 from J, leaving 12 bases between them. The CDR3 length is 15 residues. Looked up from germline, CDR1 is KGHSH and CDR2 is LQKENI. The DNA of the CDR3 is TGTGCCAGCTCCCAGGGGCCACCCTCTGGAAACACCATATATTTT. This encodes CASSQGPPSGNTIYF.